The following is a T cell receptor beta chain sequence with its context. This sample is part of a study of blood T cell repertoires in COVID-19. Methods used by the authors: Estimation of nucleated cell counts was performed using reference gene primer amplification. Profiling relied on immunoSEQ multiplex PCR, and the TCRdb table lists in-frame clones only, not all of them. V, J and clone size are taken as reported in that table, and D and trimming were inferred from the DNA itself. This table holds around 300,000 clones, roughly 80% found once. This CDR3 spans 15 amino acids. Germline CDR1 and CDR2: LNHDA and SQIVND (reference sequence). The V end was cut by 5 bases, the J end by 7 bases, with 17 bases between.

The TCR sequence derives from a woman in her forties or fifties with active or convalescent COVID-19. Material for sequencing was peripheral blood. V and J are TRBV19 and TRBJ1-4; unclear D gene. The CDR3 is CASSVHSGRIEKLFF. In DNA form, the CDR3 reads TGTGCCAGTAGTGTCCACAGTGGCCGAATTGAAAAACTGTTTTTT.